Listed below are T cell receptor beta chains from one sample, sequenced in a study of CD8 T cells in ankylosing spondylitis. TCRdb reanalysed the 5' RACE reads using MiXCR and keeps one entry per CDR3 protein. The sample carries 200,000 or so distinct CDR3 sequences, 13% recorded once. Material for sequencing was blood, either unsorted or a sorted T cell fraction (not recorded which). These receptors came from a female donor with ankylosing spondylitis or in good health (not recorded which). The CDR3 runs from the conserved cysteine through the conserved F or W. D genes are given only for firm matches. Clone size appears in some rows only: once, few, many, or a class for an expanded clone.

size	J	D	V	CDR3	DNA
.	TRBJ2-7	.	TRBV7-2	CASSLDSTHSYEQYF	TGTGCCAGCAGCTTGGACTCCACCCACTCCTACGAGCAGTACTTC
many	TRBJ1-1	TRBD1	TRBV5-1	CASSLDTGEAFF	TGCGCCAGCAGCTTGGATACAGGGGAGGCTTTCTTT
many	TRBJ1-5	.	TRBV12-3/TRBV12-4	CASSFLGPSQPQHF	TGTGCCAGCAGTTTTCTGGGGCCGTCTCAGCCCCAGCATTTT
few	TRBJ1-5	TRBD1	TRBV18	CASSPGTGGQPQHF	TGTGCCAGCTCACCGGGGACAGGGGGTCAGCCCCAGCATTTT
many	TRBJ2-7	.	TRBV2	CASKGTTPYEQYF	TGTGCCAGCAAGGGTACTACCCCCTACGAGCAGTACTTC
.	TRBJ2-2	.	TRBV19	CASPSRDTGELFF	TGTGCCAGTCCGTCGAGGGACACCGGGGAGCTGTTTTTT
many	TRBJ2-3	.	TRBV9	CASSVDSISSTDTQYF	TGTGCCAGCAGCGTAGATAGCATCTCTAGCACAGATACGCAGTATTTT
many	TRBJ2-1	.	TRBV29-1	CSVEVLISIIPSNEQFF	TGCAGCGTTGAAGTACTCATTTCGATCATTCCCTCCAATGAGCAGTTCTTC
many	TRBJ2-1	TRBD2	TRBV12-3/TRBV12-4	CASRQGPAGGPGNEQFF	TGTGCCAGCAGACAAGGTCCGGCGGGAGGGCCGGGCAATGAGCAGTTCTTC
.	TRBJ1-6	.	TRBV11-2	CASSPGNRGTNNSPLHF	TGTGCCAGCAGCCCCGGGAACCGGGGGACCAATAATTCACCCCTCCACTTT
many	TRBJ2-3	.	TRBV20-1	CSARDQGRKVTDTQYF	TGCAGTGCTAGAGATCAGGGGAGGAAGGTCACAGATACGCAGTATTTT
many	TRBJ2-1	.	TRBV4-3	CASSQEGFSYNEQFF	TGCGCCAGCAGCCAAGAGGGGTTCTCCTACAATGAGCAGTTCTTC
many	TRBJ1-1	.	TRBV28	CASSTTGRRAFF	TGTGCCAGCAGCACTACAGGGAGGCGAGCTTTCTTT
many	TRBJ2-7	.	TRBV28	CASSATWYEQYF	TGTGCCAGCAGTGCGACTTGGTACGAGCAGTACTTC
few	TRBJ2-2	.	TRBV20-1	CSARRDRANTGELFF	TGCAGTGCTCGGCGGGACCGCGCGAACACCGGGGAGCTGTTTTTT
many	TRBJ2-3	.	TRBV18	CASSLDREGTDTQYF	TGTGCCAGCTCTCTCGACAGGGAGGGTACAGATACGCAGTATTTT
many	TRBJ1-1	.	TRBV29-1	CSVGGVTEAFF	TGCAGCGTTGGCGGGGTGACTGAAGCTTTCTTT
.	TRBJ2-2	TRBD2	TRBV6-2/TRBV6-3	CASSPLAGVTGELFF	TGTGCCAGCAGTCCGCTAGCGGGAGTCACCGGGGAGCTGTTTTTT
few	TRBJ2-3	.	TRBV20-1	CSARDLNQPFTDTQYF	TGCAGTGCTAGAGATTTGAACCAACCTTTCACAGATACGCAGTATTTT
.	TRBJ1-3	.	TRBV5-1	CASSPTLCSGNTIYF	TGCGCCAGCAGCCCGACACTGTGCTCTGGAAACACCATATATTTT
many	TRBJ1-2	.	TRBV28	CASRRDQNDGYTF	TGTGCCAGCAGAAGAGACCAGAACGATGGCTACACCTTC
many	TRBJ2-3	TRBD2	TRBV4-1	CASSQDASGSTDTQYF	TGCGCCAGCAGCCAAGACGCTAGCGGGAGCACAGATACGCAGTATTTT
many	TRBJ2-1	.	TRBV29-1	CSADGADFRSYNEQFF	TGCAGCGCCGACGGAGCGGACTTTCGCTCCTACAATGAGCAGTTCTTC
many	TRBJ1-1	TRBD1	TRBV5-1	CASSWDSRNTEAFF	TGCGCCAGCAGCTGGGACAGCCGGAACACTGAAGCTTTCTTT
few	TRBJ2-5	TRBD2	TRBV5-1	CASSSLGLAVQETQYF	TGCGCCAGCAGCTCCCTGGGACTAGCGGTACAAGAGACCCAGTACTTC